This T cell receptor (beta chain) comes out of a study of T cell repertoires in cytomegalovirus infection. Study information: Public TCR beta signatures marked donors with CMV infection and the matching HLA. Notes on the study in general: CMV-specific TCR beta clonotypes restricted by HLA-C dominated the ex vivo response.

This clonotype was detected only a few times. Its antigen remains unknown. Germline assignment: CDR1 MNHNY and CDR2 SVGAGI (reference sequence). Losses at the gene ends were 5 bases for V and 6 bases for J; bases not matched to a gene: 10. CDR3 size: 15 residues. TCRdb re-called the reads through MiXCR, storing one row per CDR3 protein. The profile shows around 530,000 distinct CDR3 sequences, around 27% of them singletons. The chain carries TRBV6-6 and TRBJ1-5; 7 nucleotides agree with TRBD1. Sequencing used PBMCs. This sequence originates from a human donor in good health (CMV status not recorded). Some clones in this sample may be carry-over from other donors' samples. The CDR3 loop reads CASSTGQVLSQPQHF. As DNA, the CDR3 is TGTGCCAGCAGTACTGGACAGGTTCTGAGTCAGCCCCAGCATTTT.